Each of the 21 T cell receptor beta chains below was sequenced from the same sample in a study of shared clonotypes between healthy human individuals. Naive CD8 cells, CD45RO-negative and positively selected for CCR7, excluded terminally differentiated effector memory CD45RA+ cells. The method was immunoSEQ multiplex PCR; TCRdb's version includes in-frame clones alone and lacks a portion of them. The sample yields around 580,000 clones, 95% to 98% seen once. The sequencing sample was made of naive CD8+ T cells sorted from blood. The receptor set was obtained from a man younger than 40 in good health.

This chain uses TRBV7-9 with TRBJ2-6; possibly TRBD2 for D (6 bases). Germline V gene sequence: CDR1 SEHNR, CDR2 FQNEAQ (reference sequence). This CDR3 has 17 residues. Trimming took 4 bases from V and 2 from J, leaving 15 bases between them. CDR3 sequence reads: CASSSFDGGTGANVLTF. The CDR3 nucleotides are TGTGCCAGCAGCTCTTTCGACGGGGGAACTGGGGCCAACGTCCTGACTTTC.

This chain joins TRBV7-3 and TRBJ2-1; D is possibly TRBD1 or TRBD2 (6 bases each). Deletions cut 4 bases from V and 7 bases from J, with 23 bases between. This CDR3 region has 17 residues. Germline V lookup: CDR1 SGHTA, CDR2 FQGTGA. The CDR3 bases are TGTGCCAGCAGCTCCCGGGGGCCCGGGGCCTACGGGAATGAGCAGTTCTTC. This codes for CASSSRGPGAYGNEQFF.

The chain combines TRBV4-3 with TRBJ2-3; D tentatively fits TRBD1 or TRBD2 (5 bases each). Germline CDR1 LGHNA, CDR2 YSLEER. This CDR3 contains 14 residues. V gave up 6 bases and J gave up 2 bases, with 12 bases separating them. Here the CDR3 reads CASREGTYTDTQYF. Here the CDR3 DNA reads TGCGCCAGCAGAGAGGGGACCTACACAGATACGCAGTATTTT.

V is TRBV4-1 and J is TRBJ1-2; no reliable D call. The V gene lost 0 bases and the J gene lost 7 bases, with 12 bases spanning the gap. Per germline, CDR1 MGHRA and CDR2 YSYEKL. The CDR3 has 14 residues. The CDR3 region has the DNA TGCGCCAGCAGCCAAGAAGGGTCGGTTTTTGGCTACACCTTC. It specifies CASSQEGSVFGYTF.

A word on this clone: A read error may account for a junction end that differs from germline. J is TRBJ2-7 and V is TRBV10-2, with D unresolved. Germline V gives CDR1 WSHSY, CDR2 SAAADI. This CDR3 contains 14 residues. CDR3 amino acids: CATRDDSNSHEQYF. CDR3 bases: TGCGCCACCCGAGACGACTCGAACTCCCACGAGCAGTACTTC.

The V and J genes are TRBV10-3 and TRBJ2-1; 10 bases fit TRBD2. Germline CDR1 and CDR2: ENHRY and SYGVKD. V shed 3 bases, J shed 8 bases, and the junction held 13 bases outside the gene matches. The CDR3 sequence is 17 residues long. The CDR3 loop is CAISEGASGRMGDEQFF. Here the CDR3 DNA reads TGTGCCATCAGTGAAGGGGCTAGCGGGAGAATGGGGGATGAGCAGTTCTTC.

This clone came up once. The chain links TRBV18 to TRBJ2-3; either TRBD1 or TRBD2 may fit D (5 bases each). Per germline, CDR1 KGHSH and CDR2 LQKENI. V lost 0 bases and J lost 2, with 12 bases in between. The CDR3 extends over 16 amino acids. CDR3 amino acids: CASSPPFGADTDTQYF. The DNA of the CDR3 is TGTGCCAGCTCACCACCTTTCGGGGCAGACACAGATACGCAGTATTTT.

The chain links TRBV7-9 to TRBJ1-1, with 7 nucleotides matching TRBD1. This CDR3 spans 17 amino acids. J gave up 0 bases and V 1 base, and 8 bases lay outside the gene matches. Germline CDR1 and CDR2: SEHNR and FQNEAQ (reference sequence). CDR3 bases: TGTGCCAGCAGCTTAGAAGGGGGCCCCAACATGAACACTGAAGCTTTCTTT. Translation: CASSLEGGPNMNTEAFF.

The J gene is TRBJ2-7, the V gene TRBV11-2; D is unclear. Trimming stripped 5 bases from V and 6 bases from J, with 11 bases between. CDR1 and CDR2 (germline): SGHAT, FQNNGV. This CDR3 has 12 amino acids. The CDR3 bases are TGTGCCAGCAGCCCGACCCCAATCGAGCAGTACTTC. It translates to CASSPTPIEQYF.

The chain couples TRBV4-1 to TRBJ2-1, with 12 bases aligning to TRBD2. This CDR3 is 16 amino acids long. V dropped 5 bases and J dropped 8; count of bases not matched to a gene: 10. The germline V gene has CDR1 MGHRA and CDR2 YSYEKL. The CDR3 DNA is TGCGCCAGCAGCTATAGACTAGCGGGAGATTTCGATGAGCAGTTCTTC. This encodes CASSYRLAGDFDEQFF.

In DNA form, the CDR3 reads TGTGCCAGCAGCTCTTCGAGGGCTAGCAATCAGCCCCAGCATTTT. It translates to CASSSSRASNQPQHF. The chain couples TRBV7-9 to TRBJ1-5; D is ambiguous. This CDR3 is 15 amino acids long. Trimming removed 4 bases from V and 0 bases from J, with 10 bases in between. The germline V gene encodes CDR1 SEHNR and CDR2 FQNEAQ (reference sequence).

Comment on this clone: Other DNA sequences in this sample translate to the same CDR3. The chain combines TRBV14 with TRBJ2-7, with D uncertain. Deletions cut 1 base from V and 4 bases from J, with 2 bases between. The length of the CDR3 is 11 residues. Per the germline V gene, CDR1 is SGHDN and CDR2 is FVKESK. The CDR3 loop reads CASSQGYEQYF. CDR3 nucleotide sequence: TGTGCCAGCAGCCAAGGTTACGAGCAGTACTTC.

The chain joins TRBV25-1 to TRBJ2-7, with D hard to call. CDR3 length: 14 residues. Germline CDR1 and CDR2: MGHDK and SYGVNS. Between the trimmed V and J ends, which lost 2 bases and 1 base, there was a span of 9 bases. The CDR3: CASSEGVGSYEQYF. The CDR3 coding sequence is TGTGCCAGCAGTGAAGGAGTCGGGTCCTACGAGCAGTACTTC.

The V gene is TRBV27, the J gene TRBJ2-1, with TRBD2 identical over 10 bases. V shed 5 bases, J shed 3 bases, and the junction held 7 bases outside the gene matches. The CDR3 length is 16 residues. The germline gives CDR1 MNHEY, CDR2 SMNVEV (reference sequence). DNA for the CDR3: TGTGCCAGCAGTACCGACTCTAGCGGGAGCTACAATGAGCAGTTCTTC. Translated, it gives CASSTDSSGSYNEQFF.

The CDR3: CASSYTSEHNEQFF. CDR3 DNA: TGTGCCAGCAGTTATACTAGCGAGCACAATGAGCAGTTCTTC. The rearrangement joins TRBV6-6 to TRBJ2-1; 7 nucleotides match TRBD2. In germline, CDR1 is MNHNY, CDR2 SVGAGI (reference sequence). J gave up 5 bases and V 3 bases, and 4 bases lay outside the gene matches. CDR3 length: 14 amino acids.

The DNA of the CDR3 is TGCGCCAGCAGTGAGTCCAGGGGTCAGCCCCAGCATTTT. Its translation is CASSESRGQPQHF. The chain uses TRBV10-1 and TRBJ1-5; perhaps TRBD1 as D (6 bases). CDR1 is WNHNN, CDR2 SYGVQD, per germline (reference sequence). Trimming removed 0 bases at V and 6 bases at J, with 6 bases between. The CDR3 has 13 residues.

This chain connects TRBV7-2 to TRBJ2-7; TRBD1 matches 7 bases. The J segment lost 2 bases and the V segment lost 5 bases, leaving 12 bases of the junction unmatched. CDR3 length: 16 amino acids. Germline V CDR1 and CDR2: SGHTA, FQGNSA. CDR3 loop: CASSRALGQAAYEQYF. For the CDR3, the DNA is TGTGCCAGCAGCCGAGCTCTAGGACAGGCCGCCTACGAGCAGTACTTC.

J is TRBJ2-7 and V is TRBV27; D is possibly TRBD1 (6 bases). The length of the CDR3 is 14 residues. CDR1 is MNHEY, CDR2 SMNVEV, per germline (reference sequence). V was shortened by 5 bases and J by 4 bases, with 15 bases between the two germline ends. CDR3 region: CASSTSGTSYEQYF. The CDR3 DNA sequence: TGTGCCAGCAGTACCTCCGGGACATCATACGAGCAGTACTTC.

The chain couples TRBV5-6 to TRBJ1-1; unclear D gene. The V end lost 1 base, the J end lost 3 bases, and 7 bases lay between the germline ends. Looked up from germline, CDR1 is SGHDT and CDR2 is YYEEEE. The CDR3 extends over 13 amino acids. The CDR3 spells CASSLNIDTEAFF. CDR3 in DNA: TGTGCCAGCAGCTTGAATATTGACACTGAAGCTTTCTTT.

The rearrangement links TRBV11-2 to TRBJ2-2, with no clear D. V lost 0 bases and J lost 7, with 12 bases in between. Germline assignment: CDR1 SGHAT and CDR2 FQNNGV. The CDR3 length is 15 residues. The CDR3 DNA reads TGTGCCAGCAGCTTAGAACCCCGGTTAGGCGGGGAGCTGTTTTTT. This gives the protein CASSLEPRLGGELFF. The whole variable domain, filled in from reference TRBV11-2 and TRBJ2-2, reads EAGVAQSPRYKIIEKRQSVAFWCNPISGHATLYWYQQILGQGPKLLIQFQNNGVVDDSQLPKDRFSAERLKGVDSTLKIQPAKLEDSAVYLCASSLEPRLGGELFFGEGSRLTVL.

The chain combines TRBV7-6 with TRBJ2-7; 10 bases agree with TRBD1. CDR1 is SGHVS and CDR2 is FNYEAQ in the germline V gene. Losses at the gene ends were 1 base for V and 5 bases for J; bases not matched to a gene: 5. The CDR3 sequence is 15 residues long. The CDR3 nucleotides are TGTGCCAGCAGCTTAGTCGGGACAGGGGAACACGAGCAGTACTTC. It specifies CASSLVGTGEHEQYF.